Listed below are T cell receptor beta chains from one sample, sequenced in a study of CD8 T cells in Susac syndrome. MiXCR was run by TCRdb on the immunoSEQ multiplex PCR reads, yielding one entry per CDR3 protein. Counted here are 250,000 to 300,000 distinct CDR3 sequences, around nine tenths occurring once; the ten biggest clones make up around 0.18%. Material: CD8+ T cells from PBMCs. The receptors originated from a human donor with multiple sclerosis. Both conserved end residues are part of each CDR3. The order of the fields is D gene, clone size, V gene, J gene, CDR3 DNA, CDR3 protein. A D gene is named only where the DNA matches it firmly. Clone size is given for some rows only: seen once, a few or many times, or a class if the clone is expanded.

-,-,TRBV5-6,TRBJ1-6,TGTGCCAGCAGCTCGGACAGTCACTCACCCCTCCACTTT,CASSSDSHSPLHF
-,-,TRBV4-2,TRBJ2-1,TGTGCCAGCAGCCAAGTTACGAAGTTCGATGAGCAGTTCTTC,CASSQVTKFDEQFF
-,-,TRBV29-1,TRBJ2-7,TGCAGCGCCGAATTAACGACGGGAGTCTCCTACAATGAGCAGTACTTC,CSAELTTGVSYNEQYF
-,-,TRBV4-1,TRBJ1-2,TGCGCCAGCAGTGCAAACATGGGGCCCTCTGGCTACACCTTC,CASSANMGPSGYTF
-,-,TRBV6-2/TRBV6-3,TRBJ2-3,TGTGCCAGCAGTTACGTACGGAGCGGAGATACGCAGTATTTT,CASSYVRSGDTQYF
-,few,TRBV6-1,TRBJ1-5,TGTGCCAGCAGTGACCAGGGATATAGCAATCAGCCCCAGCATTTT,CASSDQGYSNQPQHF
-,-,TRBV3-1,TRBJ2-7,TGTGCCAGCAGCCAAGAGAGGGGACAGCAGTACTTC,CASSQERGQQYF
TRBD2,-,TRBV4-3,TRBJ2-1,TGCGCCAGCAGCTGGACGAAGGCCGAAGCTAGCGGGGGCAGAAATGAGCAGTTCTTC,CASSWTKAEASGGRNEQFF
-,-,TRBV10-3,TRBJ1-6,TGTGCCATCCAACTGCCGTCACCCCTCCACTTT,CAIQLPSPLHF
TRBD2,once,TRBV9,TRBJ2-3,TGTGCCAGCAGCGATGACGCTAGCGGGAGTATCGCAGATACGCAGTATTTT,CASSDDASGSIADTQYF
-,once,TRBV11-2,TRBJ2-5,TGTGCCAGCAGCTCAGGCAAGTGGGAGCATATCTTCCAAGAGACCCAGTACTTC,CASSSGKWEHIFQETQYF
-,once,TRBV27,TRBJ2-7,TGTGCCAGCACTAATCCGAGTCCCCCGTACGAGCAGTACTTC,CASTNPSPPYEQYF
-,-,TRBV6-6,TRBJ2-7,TGTGCCAGCAGTTACGAGAAGGATTACGAGCAGTACTTC,CASSYEKDYEQYF
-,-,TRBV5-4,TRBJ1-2,TGTGCCAGCAGCTTGGTAGGGGGGGACTTCTATGGCTACACCTTC,CASSLVGGDFYGYTF
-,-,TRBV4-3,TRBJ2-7,TGCGCCAGCAGCCAAGATGGCCAAAGGGGGGCAGGGTTGAAGGAGCAGTACTTC,CASSQDGQRGAGLKEQYF
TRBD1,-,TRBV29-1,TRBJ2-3,TGCAGCGACACGGACAGGCCAGATACGCAGTATTTT,CSDTDRPDTQYF
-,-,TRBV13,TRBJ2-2,TGTGCCAGCAGCCAGGGCCCCAGGAACACCGGGGAGCTGTTTTTT,CASSQGPRNTGELFF
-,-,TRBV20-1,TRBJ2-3,TGCAGTGCTAGAGTAATAGGGTCTAGTGGTAGCACAGATACGCAGTATTTT,CSARVIGSSGSTDTQYF
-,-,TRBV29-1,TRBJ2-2,TGCAGCGTTGCAGCGAACACCGGGGAGCTGTTTTTT,CSVAANTGELFF
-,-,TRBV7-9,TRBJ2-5,TGTGCCAGCAGCTTAGTTCCCGACGCCCCGGCGGAGACCCAGTACTTC,CASSLVPDAPAETQYF
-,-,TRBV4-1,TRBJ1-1,TGCGCCAGCAGCCGGCGGGGGACTGAAGCTTTCTTT,CASSRRGTEAFF
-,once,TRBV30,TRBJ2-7,TGTGCCTGTCAAAGTGCTACGGGAGCTCTCGGGCAGTACTTC,CACQSATGALGQYF
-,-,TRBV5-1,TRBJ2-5,TGCGCCAGCAGCCCCTTCGCGACCCAAGAGACCCAGTACTTC,CASSPFATQETQYF
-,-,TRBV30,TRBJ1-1,TGTGCCTGGGCTACAGGGACCTTGCGTACTGAAGCTTTCTTT,CAWATGTLRTEAFF
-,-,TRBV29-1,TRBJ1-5,TGCAGCGTTGAACACCGGAATCAGCCCCAGCATTTT,CSVEHRNQPQHF
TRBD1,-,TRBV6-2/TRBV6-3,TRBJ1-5,TGTGCCAGCAGATCATTTAGGGACAGTCGCAATCAGCCCCAGCATTTT,CASRSFRDSRNQPQHF
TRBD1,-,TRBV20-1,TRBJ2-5,TGCAGTGCTAGATGGACAGGGGCCCGAGAGACCCAGTACTTC,CSARWTGARETQYF
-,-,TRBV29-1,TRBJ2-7,TGCAGCGTTGAAATGGACGAAACCTACGAGCAGTACTTC,CSVEMDETYEQYF
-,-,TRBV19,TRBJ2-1,TGTGCCAGTAGTATAGTTCTGGATGAGCAGTTCTTC,CASSIVLDEQFF
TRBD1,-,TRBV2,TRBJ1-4,TGTGCCAGCTCCCTACAGGGGGAGTCTAATGAAAAACTGTTTTTT,CASSLQGESNEKLFF
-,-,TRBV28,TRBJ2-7,TGTGCCAGCGCTCCATTGAGCTCCTACGAGCAGTACTTC,CASAPLSSYEQYF
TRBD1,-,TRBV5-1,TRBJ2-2,TGCGCCAGCAGCTTGGACAGGGGGTTAGGAGTAGGCACCGGGGAGCTGTTTTTT,CASSLDRGLGVGTGELFF
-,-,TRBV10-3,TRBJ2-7,TGTGCCATCAGTGAGTCGACCGGGACCGAGCAGTACTTC,CAISESTGTEQYF
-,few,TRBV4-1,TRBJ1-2,TGCGCCAGCAGCCAAGATGGGCAGGGGTCTAACTATGGCTACACCTTC,CASSQDGQGSNYGYTF
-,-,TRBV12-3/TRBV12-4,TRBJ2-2,TGTGCCAGCAGTTTCTTAGCCACCGGGGAGCTGTTTTTT,CASSFLATGELFF
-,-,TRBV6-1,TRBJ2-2,TGTGCCAGCAGTGAATCAGGGCAGGGGAACACCGGGGAGCTGTTTTTT,CASSESGQGNTGELFF
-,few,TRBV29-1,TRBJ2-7,TGCAGCGTGACCATTAAACACGAGCAGTACTTC,CSVTIKHEQYF
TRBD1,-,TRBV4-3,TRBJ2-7,TGCGCCAGCAGCCAAGACGGGGGACAGGGGACCTACGAGCAGTACTTC,CASSQDGGQGTYEQYF
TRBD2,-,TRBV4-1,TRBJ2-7,TGCGCCAGCAGCCTACGAGGGACTAGCGGGTCCTACGAGCAGTACTTC,CASSLRGTSGSYEQYF
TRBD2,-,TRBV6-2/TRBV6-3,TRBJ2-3,TGTGCCAGCACCGCGGGAGGGGGGGTTCCAGATACGCAGTATTTT,CASTAGGGVPDTQYF
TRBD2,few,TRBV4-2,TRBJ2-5,TGTGCCAGCAGCCAAGATGGGACTAGCCAAGAGACCCAGTACTTC,CASSQDGTSQETQYF
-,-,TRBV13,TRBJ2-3,TGTGCCAGCAGCCCGCGGGACAGCAAAATCACAGATACGCAGTATTTT,CASSPRDSKITDTQYF
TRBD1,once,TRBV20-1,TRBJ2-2,TGCAGTGCTAGAACCGAGGACAGGTGGCGCGCGAACACCGGGGAGCTGTTTTTT,CSARTEDRWRANTGELFF
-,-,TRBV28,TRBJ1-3,TGTGCCAGCAGTTTACTCCAGGGAAACACCATATATTTT,CASSLLQGNTIYF
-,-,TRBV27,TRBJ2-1,TGTGCCAGCAGTTCCGACGGAAGCTCCTACAATGAGCAGTTCTTC,CASSSDGSSYNEQFF
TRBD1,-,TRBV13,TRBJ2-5,TGTGCCAGCAGCCCCCCGGACAGGTCGTATCAAGAGACCCAGTACTTC,CASSPPDRSYQETQYF
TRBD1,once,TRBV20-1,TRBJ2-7,TGCAGTGCTAGAGGCTCCGGGACAGAGAACCACCTATCCTACGAGCAGTACTTC,CSARGSGTENHLSYEQYF
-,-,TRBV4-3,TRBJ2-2,TGCGCCAGCAGCCAAGATTGGACCTACACCGGGGAGCTGTTTTTT,CASSQDWTYTGELFF
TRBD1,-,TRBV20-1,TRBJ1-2,TGCAGTGCTAGGGAGACAGGGACCCTAGGGTATGGCTACACCTTC,CSARETGTLGYGYTF
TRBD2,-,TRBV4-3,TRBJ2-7,TGCGCCAGCAGCCAAGATGTAGCGGGGTCCTACGAGCAGTACTTC,CASSQDVAGSYEQYF
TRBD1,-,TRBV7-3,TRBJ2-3,TGTGCCAGCAGCTTAGGGATTGGGGACAGGGGCACAGATACGCAGTATTTT,CASSLGIGDRGTDTQYF
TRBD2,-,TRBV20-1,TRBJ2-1,TGCAGTGCTAGGTTCATAGCGGGAAGGAATGAGCAGTTCTTC,CSARFIAGRNEQFF
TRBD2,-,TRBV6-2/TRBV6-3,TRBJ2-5,TGTGCCAGCGGTTACTCGGGTAGCGGGAGGCCTCTGGAGACCCAGTACTTC,CASGYSGSGRPLETQYF
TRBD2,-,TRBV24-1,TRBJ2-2,TGTGCCACCAGTGATTCAGGACTAGCGGGATCCACGCTGAACACCGGGGAGCTGTTTTTT,CATSDSGLAGSTLNTGELFF
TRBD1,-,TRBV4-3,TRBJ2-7,TGCGCCAGCAGCCCGTCCGGGACAGGGGGATTCTACGAGCAGTACTTC,CASSPSGTGGFYEQYF
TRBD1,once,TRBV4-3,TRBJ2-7,TGCGCCAGCAGCCAAGCCTCCCCGACCGCCGGGACAGCCTATGGTGGGCAGTACTTC,CASSQASPTAGTAYGGQYF
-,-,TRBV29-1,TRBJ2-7,TGCAGCGTTGACCAGGGGCGTCGGGGCGAGCAGTACTTC,CSVDQGRRGEQYF
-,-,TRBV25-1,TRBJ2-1,TGTGCCAGCAGACCCCGCCACGGTGACAATGAGCAGTTCTTC,CASRPRHGDNEQFF
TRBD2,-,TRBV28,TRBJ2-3,TGTGCCAGCCGACCGACTAGCGGGAGGGCCTTGAGCACAGATACGCAGTATTTT,CASRPTSGRALSTDTQYF